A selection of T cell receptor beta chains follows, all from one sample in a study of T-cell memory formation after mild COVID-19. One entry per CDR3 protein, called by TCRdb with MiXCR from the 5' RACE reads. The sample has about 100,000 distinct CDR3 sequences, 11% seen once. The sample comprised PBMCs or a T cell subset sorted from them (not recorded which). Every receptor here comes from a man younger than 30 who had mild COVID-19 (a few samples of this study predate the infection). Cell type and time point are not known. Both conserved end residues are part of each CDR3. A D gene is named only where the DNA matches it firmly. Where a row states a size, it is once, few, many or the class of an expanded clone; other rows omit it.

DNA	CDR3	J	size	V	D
TGCGCCAGCAGCGTCCGCAGGGTGAACACTGAAGCTTTCTTT	CASSVRRVNTEAFF	TRBJ1-1	.	TRBV4-3	.
TGCGCCAGCAGTGACGCGGTGGATGGCTACACCTTC	CASSDAVDGYTF	TRBJ1-2	.	TRBV10-2	.
TGTGCCAGCAGCTCATTATCATACGAGCAGTACTTC	CASSSLSYEQYF	TRBJ2-7	many	TRBV7-9	.
TGTGCCAGCAGTTTTGGTTTGGGGGGCAATCAGCCCCAGCATTTT	CASSFGLGGNQPQHF	TRBJ1-5	.	TRBV12-3/TRBV12-4	.
TGTGCCATCAGCTCTGGACAGTCCCCAGTGGGAGAAAAACTGTTTTTT	CAISSGQSPVGEKLFF	TRBJ1-4	many	TRBV10-3	.
TGTGCCAGCAGCTCCCGTGGCCCCGATGAGCAGTTCTTC	CASSSRGPDEQFF	TRBJ2-1	many	TRBV7-9	.
TGTGCCAGCAGCTTAGGACCAGGGCTCACCTACGAGCAGTACTTC	CASSLGPGLTYEQYF	TRBJ2-7	.	TRBV11-2	.
TGTGCCAGCAGCCTCAGTGGCATGGGGGCAGATACGCAGTATTTT	CASSLSGMGADTQYF	TRBJ2-3	.	TRBV7-2	.
TGCAGTGCCCCCGACTGGTTAGCGGGGAGCACAGATACGCAGTATTTT	CSAPDWLAGSTDTQYF	TRBJ2-3	few	TRBV20-1	TRBD2
TGTGCCACCAGTGCCAATAGCGGGGGTTCCTACAATGAGCAGTTCTTC	CATSANSGGSYNEQFF	TRBJ2-1	.	TRBV24-1	TRBD2
TGTGCCAGCAGCCGAGACTCGACAGGTTCCGGGGAGCTGTTTTTT	CASSRDSTGSGELFF	TRBJ2-2	few	TRBV12-3/TRBV12-4	.
TGCGCCAGCAGCCAAGCGGGGAAGGTGGGAAACGAGCAGTACTTC	CASSQAGKVGNEQYF	TRBJ2-7	.	TRBV4-1	.
TGTGCCAGCAGCTCCCCCTGGAAAGATACGCAGTATTTT	CASSSPWKDTQYF	TRBJ2-3	many	TRBV7-9	.
TGCGCCAGCAGCCAAGGGACAGCTTTCGGAAACACCATATATTTT	CASSQGTAFGNTIYF	TRBJ1-3	few	TRBV4-3	.
TGCAGCGTTGAAGATCAGGACAGACCCACCGGGGAGCTGTTTTTT	CSVEDQDRPTGELFF	TRBJ2-2	many	TRBV29-1	.
TGCGCCATCCGCCGGGACGTCCTCTCTGGAAACACCATATATTTT	CAIRRDVLSGNTIYF	TRBJ1-3	few	TRBV5-1	.
TGTGCCAGCAGCTTAGAGGGGCCCCCCGGGGAGACCCAGTACTTC	CASSLEGPPGETQYF	TRBJ2-5	.	TRBV7-9	.
TGTGCCAGCAGCAAAGAGCTAGCGGGGGACCTCACAGATACGCAGTATTTT	CASSKELAGDLTDTQYF	TRBJ2-3	.	TRBV7-9	TRBD2
TGTGCCAGCAGTTTCCGGCAGGGGGCTACCTCTGGGGCCAACGTCCTGACTTTC	CASSFRQGATSGANVLTF	TRBJ2-6	few	TRBV27	TRBD1
TGTGCCAGCCGATCGCCCAGCGGGGGTCTTCTGGAGACCCAGTACTTC	CASRSPSGGLLETQYF	TRBJ2-5	.	TRBV7-2	TRBD2
TGTGCCAGCAGAACCAGGGGTAATGAGCAGTTCTTC	CASRTRGNEQFF	TRBJ2-1	.	TRBV3-1	.
TGTGCCAGCAGTTTTTGGGGAAACCAAGAGACCCAGTACTTC	CASSFWGNQETQYF	TRBJ2-5	few	TRBV28	.
TGCGCCAGCAGCCAAGCACTCCGGGAAGTCTATGGCTACACCTTC	CASSQALREVYGYTF	TRBJ1-2	.	TRBV4-1	.
TGCGCCAGCAGCCAAGATGAAGGGACGGCATACAATGAGCAGTTCTTC	CASSQDEGTAYNEQFF	TRBJ2-1	many	TRBV4-3	.
TGCGCCAGCAGCCAAGATTTTCGCAGCTTATACAATGAGCAGTTCTTC	CASSQDFRSLYNEQFF	TRBJ2-1	.	TRBV4-1	.
TGTGCCAGCAGCGGCGGGCCCCGGGACACTGAAGCTTTCTTT	CASSGGPRDTEAFF	TRBJ1-1	.	TRBV7-6	.
TGTGCCAGCGCAACGGGACTAGCGGGGGACCCAGAGACCCAGTACTTC	CASATGLAGDPETQYF	TRBJ2-5	few	TRBV12-3/TRBV12-4	TRBD2
TGCGCCAGCAGCCCTGTCCGGGGGCCCCACACCGGGGAGCTGTTTTTT	CASSPVRGPHTGELFF	TRBJ2-2	few	TRBV5-1	.
TGTGCCAGCAGCGACGGGACTAGCGTCGAGCAGTACTTC	CASSDGTSVEQYF	TRBJ2-7	few	TRBV9	TRBD2
TGTGCCAGCAGCCCGACCCCGGGACAGGGGGCTTCCTACGAGCAGTACTTC	CASSPTPGQGASYEQYF	TRBJ2-7	few	TRBV11-2	TRBD1
TGTGCCAGCACCAATGACAGGGGGCAAGATCAGCCCCAGCATTTT	CASTNDRGQDQPQHF	TRBJ1-5	many	TRBV6-2/TRBV6-3	TRBD1
TGTGCCAGCAGCCCGAGCGAGTCCACAGATACGCAGTATTTT	CASSPSESTDTQYF	TRBJ2-3	few	TRBV4-2	.
TGCGCCAGCAGACGGGAGGGTGCAGGTGGCGAGCAGTACTTC	CASRREGAGGEQYF	TRBJ2-7	.	TRBV5-1	TRBD2
TGTGCCAGCATCATCCTCCAAGGCCATGAGCAGTTCTTC	CASIILQGHEQFF	TRBJ2-1	few	TRBV7-9	.
TGTGCTAGCAGCCAAACCCGGACCACTGAAGCTTTCTTT	CASSQTRTTEAFF	TRBJ1-1	once	TRBV7-7	.
TGTGCCAGCAGTGAGCGGGGGGGCTCTGGGGCCAACGTCCTGACTTTC	CASSERGGSGANVLTF	TRBJ2-6	few	TRBV6-4	TRBD2
TGTGCCAGCAGGATGAACACTGAAGCTTTCTTT	CASRMNTEAFF	TRBJ1-1	few	TRBV27	.
TGTGCCAGCAGGGGCGCTGAGCAGTTCTTC	CASRGAEQFF	TRBJ2-1	few	TRBV6-2/TRBV6-3	.
TGTGCCAGCAGTTACCAGATAACTCAAGGTACGAACACTGAAGCTTTCTTT	CASSYQITQGTNTEAFF	TRBJ1-1	few	TRBV6-5	.
TGTGCCAGCAGTTTGGGGGTCGGGGAGCTGTTTTTT	CASSLGVGELFF	TRBJ2-2	many	TRBV12-3/TRBV12-4	.
TGTGCCAGCAGTTCCCCAGCGGGGGGGCCTGGTGAGACCCAGTACTTC	CASSSPAGGPGETQYF	TRBJ2-5	.	TRBV6-2/TRBV6-3	TRBD2
TGTGCCAGCAGCTTAGCCCCAGGGCTCAATCAGCCCCAGCATTTT	CASSLAPGLNQPQHF	TRBJ1-5	.	TRBV7-2	.